Below are 16 T cell receptor beta chains sequenced from a single sample in a study of chemoradiotherapy in HPV16-positive cancers. Generated by immunoSEQ multiplex PCR, the TCRdb table keeps only in-frame clones and is missing some. Of about 1,400 clones in the sample, roughly 87% are singletons; the top ten hold about 6.9%. The specimen was tumor tissue, collected from a patient who underwent chemoradiotherapy. All receptors come from a human donor with HPV-associated anogenital cancer.

The chain carries TRBV6-5 and TRBJ2-3; D perhaps matches TRBD2 (6 bases). In germline, CDR1 is MNHEY, CDR2 SVGAGI. The V and J ends lost 6 bases and 2 bases respectively, with 12 bases between them. The CDR3 length is 14 residues. DNA for the CDR3: TGTGCCAGCAGGGTGGGGGAGGTCACAGATACGCAGTATTTT. Protein product: CASRVGEVTDTQYF.

This rearrangement joins TRBV7-2 to TRBJ2-2, with D unclear. The CDR3 contains 13 residues. CDR1 is SGHTA, CDR2 FQGNSA, per germline. The ends were cut back, 5 bases at V and 7 bases at J, with 11 bases in the middle. The CDR3 loop is CASSPILVGELFF. The CDR3 DNA reads TGTGCCAGCAGCCCGATCCTAGTCGGGGAGCTGTTTTTT. The whole variable domain, filled in from reference TRBV7-2 and TRBJ2-2, reads GAGVSQSPSNKVTEKGKDVELRCDPISGHTALYWYRQSLGQGLEFLIYFQGNSAPDKSGLPSDRFSAERTGGSVSTLTIQRTQQEDSAVYLCASSPILVGELFFGEGSRLTVL.

The chain recombines TRBV5-1 with TRBJ2-6, with 9 bases matching TRBD1. The CDR3 extends over 17 amino acids. V lost 0 bases to trimming and J lost 0 bases; unmatched junction nucleotides: 1. Germline V gives CDR1 SGHRS, CDR2 YFSETQ. The DNA of the CDR3 is TGCGCCAGCAGCTTGGAGGGACAGGGCTCTGGGGCCAACGTCCTGACTTTC. Protein product: CASSLEGQGSGANVLTF.

CDR3 protein: CASSLAQSAFEKLFF. In DNA form, the CDR3 reads TGTGCCAGCAGCTTAGCCCAATCGGCTTTTGAAAAACTGTTTTTT. The V and J genes are TRBV7-6 and TRBJ1-4, with D hard to call. Germline CDR1 and CDR2: SGHVS and FNYEAQ. The CDR3 contains 15 residues. V lost 0 bases, J lost 7 bases, and 12 bases lay in between.

The chain is built from TRBV28 and TRBJ2-7; the D is unclear. Trimming left V 2 bases short and J 6 bases short, with 5 bases between. Per germline, CDR1 MDHEN and CDR2 SYDVKM. The CDR3 runs 11 residues. In DNA, the CDR3 is TGTGCCAGCAGTTTAGGGCGCGAGCAGTACTTC. Residues: CASSLGREQYF.

The chain employs TRBV18 and TRBJ2-7, with D hard to call. Germline V gene data show CDR1 as KGHSH and CDR2 as LQKENI. This CDR3 region has 12 residues. Deletions cut 3 bases from V and 0 bases from J, with 3 bases between. The CDR3 DNA reads TGTGCCAGCTCACCCGTCTCCTACGAGCAGTACTTC. This translates into CASSPVSYEQYF. Together with reference TRBV18 and TRBJ2-7, the CDR3 gives the full variable domain: NAGVMQNPRHLVRRRGQEARLRCSPMKGHSHVYWYRQLPEEGLKFMVYLQKENIIDESGMPKERFSAEFPKEGPSILRIQQVVRGDSAAYFCASSPVSYEQYFGPGTRLTVT.

The V gene is TRBV10-1, the J gene TRBJ2-7; D is unclear. V was clipped by 4 bases and J by 5 bases, with 9 bases between them. Germline CDR1 is WNHNN and CDR2 is SYGVQD (reference sequence). This CDR3 is built from 12 residues. The DNA of the CDR3 is TGCGCCAGCAGTGGGAGACCCGACGAGCAGTACTTC. This encodes CASSGRPDEQYF.

The CDR3 nucleotides read TGTGCCAGCAGCCTACAGGATCAGAGGACCCAGTACTTC. Translating it yields CASSLQDQRTQYF. The gene calls are TRBV7-9 and TRBJ2-5; D may be TRBD1 (5 bases). The CDR3 loop spans 13 amino acids. Germline V gives CDR1 SEHNR, CDR2 FQNEAQ (reference sequence). V was shortened by 5 bases and J by 7 bases, with 14 bases between the two germline ends.

The sample holds one count of this clone. This rearrangement joins TRBV6-6 to TRBJ1-4; D gene uncertain. The CDR3 is made up of 16 amino acids. Per germline, CDR1 MNHNY and CDR2 SVGAGI (reference sequence). V dropped 0 bases and J dropped 8 bases, with 16 bases sitting between them. CDR3 sequence (DNA): TGTGCCAGCAGTTACTCGAGTGGCTTAAAGAACGAAAAACTGTTTTTT. Amino acids: CASSYSSGLKNEKLFF.

V usage is TRBV6-5 and J usage is TRBJ2-7; D may correspond to TRBD1 or TRBD2 (6 bases each). Germline lookup yields CDR1 MNHEY and CDR2 SVGAGI. Trimming left V 5 bases short and J 5 bases short, with 16 bases between. The CDR3 runs 14 residues. CDR3 sequence (DNA): TGTGCCAGCAGTAGGGGGGCGGTAATTAACGAGCAGTACTTC. It codes for CASSRGAVINEQYF.

The CDR3 DNA reads as TGTGCCAGCTCACCCAGAGGGGGCGATGGGGAGCTGTTTTTT. Translated, it gives CASSPRGGDGELFF. This sequence joins TRBV18 and TRBJ2-2, with 7 positions matching TRBD1. There are 14 residues in the CDR3. Germline V gene lookup returns CDR1 KGHSH and CDR2 LQKENI. V was clipped by 3 bases and J by 8 bases; unmatched bases: 6. The whole variable domain, filled in from reference TRBV18 and TRBJ2-2, reads NAGVMQNPRHLVRRRGQEARLRCSPMKGHSHVYWYRQLPEEGLKFMVYLQKENIIDESGMPKERFSAEFPKEGPSILRIQQVVRGDSAAYFCASSPRGGDGELFFGEGSRLTVL.

The chain is built from TRBV2 and TRBJ1-4; perhaps TRBD1 as D (6 bases). This CDR3 is 15 amino acids long. CDR1 is SNHLY, CDR2 FYNNEI, per germline. V was cut by 2 bases and J by 8 bases, with 15 bases left in between. DNA of the CDR3: TGTGCCAGCAGTGAATCCCAAGGGGGATCCGAAAAACTGTTTTTT. This sequence encodes CASSESQGGSEKLFF.

As DNA, the CDR3 is TGCGCCAGCAGTTACAGTTCCAATCAGCCCCAGCATTTT. This translates into CASSYSSNQPQHF. The J gene is TRBJ1-5, the V gene TRBV10-2; the D is unclear. The germline V gene has CDR1 WSHSY and CDR2 SAAADI. This CDR3 comprises 13 residues. Trimming pared 5 bases from V and 3 bases from J, leaving 8 bases between.

This chain uses TRBV5-5 with TRBJ2-7; D may be TRBD2 (6 bases). V was trimmed by 7 bases and J by 3 bases, leaving 17 bases between them. The CDR3 is 14 amino acids. Germline V gene lookup returns CDR1 SGHKS and CDR2 YYEKEE (reference sequence). The CDR3 reads CASSTWGVNYEQYF. The DNA of the CDR3 is TGTGCCAGCTCCACATGGGGGGTAAACTACGAGCAGTACTTC.

The rearrangement uses TRBV7-2 and TRBJ1-2; 8 nucleotides align to TRBD1. CDR1 and CDR2 from the germline V gene are SGHTA and FQGNSA. V was pared by 5 bases and J by 7 bases, with 6 bases of the junction left unmatched. CDR3 length equals 13 residues. The DNA of the CDR3 is TGTGCCAGCAGCCTCGGACAGGGAAGTGGCTACACCTTC. This gives the protein CASSLGQGSGYTF.

CDR3 region: CAWSVRGQGGTEAFF. CDR3 DNA sequence: TGTGCCTGGAGTGTACGGGGACAGGGGGGGACTGAAGCTTTCTTT. This sequence joins TRBV30 and TRBJ1-1, with 11 bases identical to TRBD1. The germline V gene has CDR1 GTSNPN and CDR2 SVGIG (reference sequence). The CDR3 is 15 residues long. The V segment lost 0 bases and the J segment 5 bases; nucleotides outside the gene matches: 5.